The next 2 T cell receptor beta chains were all read from a single sample in a study of CD4+ T cells in melanoma. The assay was immunoSEQ multiplex PCR, and TCRdb's table has in-frame clones only and misses some. This table has 110,000 to 150,000 clones, about 93% appearing once. The receptors derive from a human donor with melanoma.

This sequence joins TRBV11-1 and TRBJ1-1; maybe TRBD1 (5 bases). Germline-derived CDR1 and CDR2 are SGHAT and FQDESV (reference sequence). Deletions cut 6 bases from V and 0 bases from J, with 8 bases between. There are 13 residues in the CDR3. The CDR3 spells CASRPTVNTEAFF. In nucleotides, the CDR3 is TGTGCCAGCAGGCCGACAGTGAACACTGAAGCTTTCTTT.

CDR3 loop: CASRGGGGMNTEAFF. The CDR3 nucleotides are TGCGCCAGCAGGGGAGGGGGGGGCATGAACACTGAAGCTTTCTTT. J is TRBJ1-1 and V is TRBV5-1, with D possibly matching TRBD1 (6 bases). The V gene's germline CDR1 is SGHRS and CDR2 YFSETQ. This CDR3 has 15 residues. V was cut by 5 bases and J by 0 bases, with 14 bases left in between.